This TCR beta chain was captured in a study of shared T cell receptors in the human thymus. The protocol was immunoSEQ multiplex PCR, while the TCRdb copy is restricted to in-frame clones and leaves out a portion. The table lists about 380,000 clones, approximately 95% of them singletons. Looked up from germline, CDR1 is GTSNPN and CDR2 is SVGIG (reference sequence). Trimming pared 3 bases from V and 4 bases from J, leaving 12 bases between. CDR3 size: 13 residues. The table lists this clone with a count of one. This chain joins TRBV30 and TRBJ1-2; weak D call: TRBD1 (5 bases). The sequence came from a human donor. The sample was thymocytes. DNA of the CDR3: TGTGCCTGGAGCCCGGGACGCAGCTATGGCTACACCTTC. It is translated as CAWSPGRSYGYTF.